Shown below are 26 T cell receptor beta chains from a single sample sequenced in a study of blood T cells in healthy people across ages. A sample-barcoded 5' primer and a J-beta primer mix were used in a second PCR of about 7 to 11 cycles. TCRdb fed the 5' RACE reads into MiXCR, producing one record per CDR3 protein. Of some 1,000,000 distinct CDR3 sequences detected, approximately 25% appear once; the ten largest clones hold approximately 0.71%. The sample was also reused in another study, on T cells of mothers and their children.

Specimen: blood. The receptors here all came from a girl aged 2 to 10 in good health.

CDR3 coding DNA: TGTGCCAGCAGCCCACCGGCAGTGAGTATTAGCGGGGGGCCAACCTACGAGCAGTACTTC. It codes for CASSPPAVSISGGPTYEQYF. The V call is TRBV7-9, the J call TRBJ2-7; 10 nucleotides align to TRBD2. Germline V gene lookup returns CDR1 SEHNR and CDR2 FQNEAQ (reference sequence). The CDR3 runs to 20 residues. With V trimmed by 5 bases and J by 2 bases, 21 bases remained unmatched. The full variable domain, its missing parts supplied by reference TRBV7-9 and TRBJ2-7, is DTGVSQNPRHKITKRGQNVTFRCDPISEHNRLYWYRQTLGQGPEFLTYFQNEAQLEKSRLLSDRFSAERPKGSFSTLEIQRTEQGDSAMYLCASSPPAVSISGGPTYEQYFGPGTRLTVT.

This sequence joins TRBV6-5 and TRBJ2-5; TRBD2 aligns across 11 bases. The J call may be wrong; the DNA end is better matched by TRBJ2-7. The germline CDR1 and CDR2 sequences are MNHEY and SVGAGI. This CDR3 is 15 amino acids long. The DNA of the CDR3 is TGTGCCAGCAGTTACGGTAGCGGGAGGGTCTACGAGCAGTACTTC. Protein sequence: CASSYGSGRVYEQYF.

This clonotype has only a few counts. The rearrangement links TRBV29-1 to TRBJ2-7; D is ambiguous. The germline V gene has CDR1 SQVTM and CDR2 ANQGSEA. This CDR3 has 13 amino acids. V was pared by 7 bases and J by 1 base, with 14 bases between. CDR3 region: CSAGPLLSYEQYF. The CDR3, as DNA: TGCAGCGCCGGACCTTTATTATCCTACGAGCAGTACTTC.

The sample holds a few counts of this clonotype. The CDR3 is CAMNPGTRSDEQYF. The CDR3 nucleotides read TGTGCCATGAACCCCGGGACTAGATCTGACGAGCAGTACTTC. The V gene is TRBV7-2, the J gene TRBJ2-7; 8 bases are a match to TRBD2. Germline V gives CDR1 SGHTA, CDR2 FQGNSA. The CDR3 loop spans 14 amino acids. J gave up 5 bases and V 10 bases, and 13 bases lay outside the gene matches.

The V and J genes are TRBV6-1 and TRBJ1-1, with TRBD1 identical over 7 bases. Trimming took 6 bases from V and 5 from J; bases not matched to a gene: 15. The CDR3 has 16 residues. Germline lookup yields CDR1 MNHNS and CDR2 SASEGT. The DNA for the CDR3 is TGTGCCAGCAGACCCTCCGAGGGACAGCGGCAGACTGAAGCTTTCTTT. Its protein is CASRPSEGQRQTEAFF.

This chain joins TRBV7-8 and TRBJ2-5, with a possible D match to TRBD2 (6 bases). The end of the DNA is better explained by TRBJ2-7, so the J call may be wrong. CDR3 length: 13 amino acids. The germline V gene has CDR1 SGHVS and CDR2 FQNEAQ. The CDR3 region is CASSLEGTGEQYF. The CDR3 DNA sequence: TGTGCCAGCAGCTTGGAGGGAACGGGCGAGCAGTACTTC.

DNA of the CDR3: TGTGCCAGCAGCTTAGACCAGAACTACGAGCAGTACTTC. It encodes CASSLDQNYEQYF. V gene TRBV7-3 combines with J gene TRBJ2-5; D is undetermined. The J call could be wrong; TRBJ2-7 is a better fit for the DNA end. CDR1 is SGHTA and CDR2 is FQGTGA in the germline V gene. This CDR3 region has 13 residues.

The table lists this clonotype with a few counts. The CDR3 region has the DNA TGTGCCAGCAGTACCGCGTTGGGACTAGCGGACACAGATACGCAGTATTTT. Protein: CASSTALGLADTDTQYF. This chain uses TRBV28 with TRBJ2-3, with TRBD2 identical over 11 bases. V was clipped by 5 bases and J by 2 bases; unmatched bases: 9. The CDR3 loop spans 17 amino acids. Germline CDR1 MDHEN, CDR2 SYDVKM.

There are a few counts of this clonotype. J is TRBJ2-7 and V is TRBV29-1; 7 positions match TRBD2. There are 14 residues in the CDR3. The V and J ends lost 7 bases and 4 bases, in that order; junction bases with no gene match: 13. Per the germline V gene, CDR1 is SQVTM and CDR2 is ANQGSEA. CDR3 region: CSGTSGDPTYEQYF. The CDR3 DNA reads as TGCAGCGGAACAAGCGGGGACCCTACTTACGAGCAGTACTTC.

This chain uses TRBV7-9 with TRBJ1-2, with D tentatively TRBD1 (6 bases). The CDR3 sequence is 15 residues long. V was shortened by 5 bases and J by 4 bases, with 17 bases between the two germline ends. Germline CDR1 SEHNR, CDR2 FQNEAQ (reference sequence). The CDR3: CASSNTNRDGYGYTF. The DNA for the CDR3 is TGTGCCAGCAGCAATACTAACAGGGACGGCTATGGCTACACCTTC.

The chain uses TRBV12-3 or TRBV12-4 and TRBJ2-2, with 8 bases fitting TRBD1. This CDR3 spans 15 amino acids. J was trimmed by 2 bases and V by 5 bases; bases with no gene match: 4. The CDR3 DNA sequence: TGTGCCAGCAGTCGGACAGGGAAAAACACCGGGGAGCTGTTTTTT. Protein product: CASSRTGKNTGELFF.

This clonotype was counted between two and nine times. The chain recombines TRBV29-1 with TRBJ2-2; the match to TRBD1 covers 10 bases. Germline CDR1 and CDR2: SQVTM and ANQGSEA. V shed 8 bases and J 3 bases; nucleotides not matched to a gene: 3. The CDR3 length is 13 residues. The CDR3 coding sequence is TGCAGCACCGGGACAGGGGACACCGGGGAGCTGTTTTTT. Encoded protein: CSTGTGDTGELFF.

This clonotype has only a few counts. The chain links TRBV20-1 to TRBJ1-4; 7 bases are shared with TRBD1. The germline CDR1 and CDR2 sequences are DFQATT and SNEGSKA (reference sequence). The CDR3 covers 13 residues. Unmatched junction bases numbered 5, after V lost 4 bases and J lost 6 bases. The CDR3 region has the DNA TGCAGTGCTAAGACAGGGTGGGATGAAAAACTGTTTTTT. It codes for CSAKTGWDEKLFF.

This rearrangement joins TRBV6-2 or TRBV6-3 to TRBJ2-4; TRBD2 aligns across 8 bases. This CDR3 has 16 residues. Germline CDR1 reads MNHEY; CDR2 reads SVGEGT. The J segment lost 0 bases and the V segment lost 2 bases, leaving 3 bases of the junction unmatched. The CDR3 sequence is CASSYGGGKAKNIQYF. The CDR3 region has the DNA TGTGCCAGCAGTTACGGCGGGGGGAAAGCCAAAAACATTCAGTACTTC.

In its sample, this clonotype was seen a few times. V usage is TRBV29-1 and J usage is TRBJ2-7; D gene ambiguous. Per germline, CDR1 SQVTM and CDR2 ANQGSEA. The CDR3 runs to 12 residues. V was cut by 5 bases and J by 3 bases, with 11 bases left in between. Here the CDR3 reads CSVRVDGYEQYF. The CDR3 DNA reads TGCAGCGTTCGGGTCGATGGCTACGAGCAGTACTTC.

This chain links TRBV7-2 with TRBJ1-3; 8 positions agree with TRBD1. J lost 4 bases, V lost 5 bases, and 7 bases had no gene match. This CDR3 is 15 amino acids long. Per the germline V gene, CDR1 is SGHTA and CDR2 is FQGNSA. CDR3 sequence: CASSARQGRGNTIYF. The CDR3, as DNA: TGTGCCAGCAGCGCTAGACAGGGGCGAGGAAACACCATATATTTT.

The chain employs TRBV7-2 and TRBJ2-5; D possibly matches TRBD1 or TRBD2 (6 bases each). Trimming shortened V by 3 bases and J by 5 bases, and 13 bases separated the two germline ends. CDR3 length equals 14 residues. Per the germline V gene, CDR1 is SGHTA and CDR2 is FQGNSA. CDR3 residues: CASSLLGAGETQYF. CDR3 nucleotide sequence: TGTGCCAGCAGCTTGCTGGGGGCGGGGGAGACCCAGTACTTC.

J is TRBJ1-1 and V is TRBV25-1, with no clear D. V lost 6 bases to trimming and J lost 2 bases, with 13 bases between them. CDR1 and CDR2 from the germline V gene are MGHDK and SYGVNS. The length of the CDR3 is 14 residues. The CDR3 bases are TGTGCCAGCAGCCCATCCAGAGATAACACTGAAGCTTTCTTT. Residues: CASSPSRDNTEAFF.

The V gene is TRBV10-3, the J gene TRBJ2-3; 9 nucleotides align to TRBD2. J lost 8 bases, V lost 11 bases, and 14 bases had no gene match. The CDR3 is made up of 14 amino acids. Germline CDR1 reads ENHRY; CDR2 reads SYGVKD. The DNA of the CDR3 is TGTGCCGTATCTCTAGCGGGACGGGGAGGTACGCAGTATTTT. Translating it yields CAVSLAGRGGTQYF.

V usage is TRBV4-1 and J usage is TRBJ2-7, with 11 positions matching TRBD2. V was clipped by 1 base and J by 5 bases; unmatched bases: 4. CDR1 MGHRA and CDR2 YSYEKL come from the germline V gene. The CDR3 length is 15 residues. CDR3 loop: CASSQAGTSGDEQYF. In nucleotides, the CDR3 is TGCGCCAGCAGCCAAGCAGGGACTAGCGGAGACGAGCAGTACTTC.

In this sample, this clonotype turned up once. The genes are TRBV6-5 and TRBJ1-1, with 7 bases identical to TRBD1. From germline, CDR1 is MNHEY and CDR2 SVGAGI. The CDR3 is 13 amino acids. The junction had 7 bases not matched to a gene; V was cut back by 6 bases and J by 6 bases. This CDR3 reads CASSPGQVSEAFF. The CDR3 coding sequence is TGTGCCAGCAGCCCCGGACAGGTTTCTGAAGCTTTCTTT.

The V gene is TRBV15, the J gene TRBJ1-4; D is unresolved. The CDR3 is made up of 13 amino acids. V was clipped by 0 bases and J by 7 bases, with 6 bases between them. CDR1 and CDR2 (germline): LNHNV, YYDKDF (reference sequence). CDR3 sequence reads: CATSRDGGEKLFF. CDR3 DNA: TGTGCCACCAGCAGAGATGGAGGTGAAAAACTGTTTTTT.

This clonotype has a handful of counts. The CDR3 nucleotides read TGTGCCAGCAGTGAGGAGGTGGCCAGGGGGAGAGAAGCTTTCTTT. Protein: CASSEEVARGREAFF. This sequence joins TRBV2 and TRBJ1-1, with 7 bases aligning to TRBD1. The CDR3 consists of 15 residues. Germline CDR1 is SNHLY and CDR2 is FYNNEI. V trimming: 3 bases; J trimming: 8 bases; junction bases outside the gene matches: 12.

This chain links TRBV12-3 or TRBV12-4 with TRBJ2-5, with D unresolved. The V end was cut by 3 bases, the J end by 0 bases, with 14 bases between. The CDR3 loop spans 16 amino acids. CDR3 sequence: CASSFEARRYQETQYF. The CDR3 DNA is TGTGCCAGCAGTTTTGAGGCCCGGCGGTACCAAGAGACCCAGTACTTC.

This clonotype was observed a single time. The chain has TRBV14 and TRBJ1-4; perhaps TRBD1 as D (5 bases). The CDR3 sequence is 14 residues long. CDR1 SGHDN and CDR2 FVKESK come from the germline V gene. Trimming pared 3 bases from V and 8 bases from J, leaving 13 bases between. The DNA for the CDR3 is TGTGCCAGCAGCCAGCCCCAAGGGGAAGAAAAACTGTTTTTT. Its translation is CASSQPQGEEKLFF.

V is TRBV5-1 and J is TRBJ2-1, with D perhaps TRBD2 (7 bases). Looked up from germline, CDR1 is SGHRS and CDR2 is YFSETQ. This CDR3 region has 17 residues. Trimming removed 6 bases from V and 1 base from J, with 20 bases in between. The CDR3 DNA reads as TGCGCCAGCATACGAGGGGGGGCAAGGTTTTCCTACAATGAGCAGTTCTTC. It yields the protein CASIRGGARFSYNEQFF.